The present T cell receptor (beta chain) was sequenced within a study of metastatic and nonmetastatic thyroid tumors. Study in general: Repertoire comparison spanned blood and tumor or nodule tissue of malignant and benign thyroid patients. Study-level points and caveats: Significantly greater TCR beta diversity was reportedly found in malignant thyroid tumors than in benign nodules (in blood and tumor).

Worth noting for this clone: Antigen specificity is unknown.

Per the original data handling: CDR3 was compared across clinicopathological groups, and the resulting differences were used to build a distant-metastasis classifier for papillary thyroid cancer. TCRdb reassembled clones from the PCR reads with MiXCR. In this record, the V and J calls reflect TCRdb's handling and not the investigators' own analysis. The sample yields 12,000 or so clones, more than 25% seen once. Each patient went into thyroid surgery without having received any treatment. The sequence was collected from a male donor with papillary thyroid cancer or a benign thyroid nodule (not recorded which). Some clones in this sample may be carry-over from other donors' samples. The sample taken for sequencing was adjacent normal tissue.

Here the CDR3 reads CASSPENSYEQYF. Here the CDR3 DNA reads TGCGCCAGCAGCCCAGAAAACTCCTACGAGCAGTACTTC. J is TRBJ2-7 and V is TRBV5-1; D is unresolved. The CDR3 is made up of 13 amino acids. V gave up 4 bases and J gave up 0 bases, with 8 bases separating them. Germline assignment: CDR1 SGHRS and CDR2 YFSETQ.